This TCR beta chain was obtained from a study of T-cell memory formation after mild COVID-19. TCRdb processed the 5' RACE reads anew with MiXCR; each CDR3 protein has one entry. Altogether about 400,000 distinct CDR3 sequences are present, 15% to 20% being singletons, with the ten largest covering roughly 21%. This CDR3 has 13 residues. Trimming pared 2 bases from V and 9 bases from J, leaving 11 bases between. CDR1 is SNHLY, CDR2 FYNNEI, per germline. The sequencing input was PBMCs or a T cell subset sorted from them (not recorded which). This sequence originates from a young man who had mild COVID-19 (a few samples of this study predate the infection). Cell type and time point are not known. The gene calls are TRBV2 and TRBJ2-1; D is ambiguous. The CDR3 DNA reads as TGTGCCAGCAGTGAACAGTCGAGTCTTGAGCAGTTCTTC. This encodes CASSEQSSLEQFF.